Listed here are 8 T cell receptor beta chains from one sample, sequenced in a study of OX40 agonist ivuxolimab in advanced cancers. Libraries were prepared by immunoSEQ multiplex PCR; TCRdb keeps only in-frame clonotypes and omits some of them. The sample lists over 30,000 clones; over 85% were seen once. This specimen was CD4+ or CD8+ T cells sorted from blood, taken in a trial of the OX40 agonist ivuxolimab. These receptors were taken from an adult with an advanced solid tumor such as melanoma, head and neck, liver or kidney cancer.

The chain carries TRBV6-5 and TRBJ1-2; 11 nucleotides line up with TRBD1. CDR1 MNHEY and CDR2 SVGAGI come from the germline V gene. V was pared by 2 bases and J by 5 bases, with 4 bases of the junction left unmatched. This CDR3 spans 15 amino acids. This chain's CDR3 is CASSYEGQGAYGYTF. CDR3 bases: TGTGCCAGCAGTTACGAAGGACAGGGGGCGTATGGCTACACCTTC.

On this clone: Its ends do not fully match the called genes, so a read error is possible. The gene calls are TRBV7-9 and TRBJ2-7; tentatively, D is TRBD1 (5 bases). The germline V gene has CDR1 SEHNR and CDR2 FQNEAQ (reference sequence). There are 14 residues in the CDR3. The CDR3 sequence is CASSQDRGTYEQYF. The CDR3 DNA reads TGCGCCAGCAGCCAAGATAGGGGTACCTACGAGCAGTACTTC.

This clone was observed a single time. The chain links TRBV29-1 to TRBJ1-1; no clear D gene. The CDR3 runs to 11 residues. CDR1 is SQVTM, CDR2 ANQGSEA, per germline. Between the trimmed V and J ends, which lost 5 bases and 1 base, there was a span of 5 bases. The CDR3 spells CSVLRNTEAFF. CDR3 sequence (DNA): TGCAGCGTTTTACGGAACACTGAAGCTTTCTTT.

The V and J genes are TRBV7-8 and TRBJ1-4; D uncertain. Germline CDR1 SGHVS, CDR2 FQNEAQ. This CDR3 is built from 13 residues. The germline V and J ends were trimmed by 2 bases and 6 bases, with 7 bases remaining between them. The DNA of the CDR3 is TGTGCCAGCAGCTTATCGGGGTATGAAAAACTGTTTTTT. This translates into CASSLSGYEKLFF.

This clone was recorded only once. J is TRBJ2-1 and V is TRBV19; 7 bases line up with TRBD2. The trim removed 5 bases at V and 3 bases at J, leaving 4 bases unmatched. CDR1 and CDR2 (germline): LNHDA, SQIVND (reference sequence). This CDR3 has 14 residues. CDR3 sequence reads: CASSPSSGYNEQFF. DNA of the CDR3: TGTGCCAGTAGTCCGTCTAGCGGCTACAATGAGCAGTTCTTC.

The chain combines TRBV6-5 with TRBJ1-2; unclear D gene. CDR1 MNHEY and CDR2 SVGAGI come from the germline V gene. The V end was cut by 0 bases, the J end by 4 bases, with 9 bases between. The CDR3 is 14 residues long. CDR3 sequence reads: CASSYSTTSYGYTF. In DNA, the CDR3 is TGTGCCAGCAGTTACTCGACTACAAGCTATGGCTACACCTTC.

This clone was detected once. The chain combines TRBV21-1 with TRBJ2-7; the table's D gene call, TRBD1, was not cross checked with the DNA. TRBV21-1 is a pseudogene. CDR3 length: 14 residues. CDR3 sequence reads: CASSKGPRAYEQYF. Here the CDR3 DNA reads TGTGCCAGCAGCAAAGGCCCCAGGGCCTACGAGCAGTACTTC.

The CDR3 DNA reads as TGCGCCAGCAGCCTTCCAACTACCTACAATGAGCAGTTCTTC. It specifies CASSLPTTYNEQFF. The V gene is TRBV5-1, the J gene TRBJ2-1; D is unresolved. The CDR3 is made up of 14 amino acids. The germline gives CDR1 SGHRS, CDR2 YFSETQ. The V end lost 4 bases, the J end lost 2 bases, and 10 bases lay between the germline ends.